Listed here are 22 T cell receptor beta chains from one sample, sequenced in a study of regulatory T cells in long-lasting Graves disease. Both iRepertoire HTBI primers and Arm-PCR of CDR3 regions were used to build the TCR beta libraries. One entry per CDR3 protein, called by TCRdb with MiXCR from the multiplex PCR reads. The sample contains around 460,000 distinct CDR3 sequences, around a fifth of which appear only once. As to time point: persistent/refractory GD, antithyroid drugs over 5 years with positive TRAb. Extracted RNA from PBMCs served as the source of the TCR library. The starting material was peripheral blood mononuclear cells (PBMCs), obtained when the disease was refractory, from a patient treated with antithyroid drugs. These TCRs come from a female donor with Graves disease.

This chain uses TRBV3-1 with TRBJ2-1; 8 bases are a match to TRBD1. Germline CDR1 is LGHDT and CDR2 is YNNKEL (reference sequence). The trim removed 0 bases at V and 11 bases at J, leaving 6 bases unmatched. This CDR3 is built from 14 residues. This CDR3 is CASSQDSTGGKQFF. The CDR3 nucleotides read TGTGCCAGCAGCCAAGATAGCACAGGGGGGAAGCAGTTCTTC.

The chain couples TRBV28 to TRBJ2-1; D uncertain. The CDR3 has 13 residues. V was cut by 3 bases and J by 8 bases, with 11 bases left in between. Germline CDR1 is MDHEN and CDR2 is SYDVKM. CDR3 residues: CASSFRQTDEQFF. CDR3 nucleotides: TGTGCCAGCAGTTTTAGGCAGACGGATGAGCAGTTCTTC.

The CDR3 DNA reads as TGTGCCAGCAGCTTGGAGGGTGGAGCTGAAAAACTGTTTTTT. Its translation: CASSLEGGAEKLFF. The genes are TRBV5-6 and TRBJ1-4; D ambiguous. This CDR3 spans 14 amino acids. Deletions cut 0 bases from V and 7 bases from J, with 10 bases between. Germline CDR1 is SGHDT and CDR2 is YYEEEE.

As regards this clonotype: The junction does not match germline at one end; this may be a read error. The chain couples TRBV5-1 to TRBJ2-7; D not certain. The CDR3 has 16 amino acids. The germline V gene encodes CDR1 SGHRS and CDR2 YFSETQ. The CDR3 loop reads CASRLDGQGFSYEQYF. CDR3 nucleotides: TGCGCCAGCAGGTTGGATGGTCAAGGGTTCTCCTACGAGCAGTACTTC.

J is TRBJ1-5 and V is TRBV12-3 or TRBV12-4, with a tentative D call TRBD1 (5 bases). The CDR3 runs to 13 residues. CDR3 region: CVSSLGERQPQHF. The CDR3, as DNA: TGTGTTAGCAGTTTAGGGGAACGCCAGCCCCAGCATTTT.

The chain couples TRBV9 to TRBJ1-3, with 7 bases aligning to TRBD1. The CDR3 loop spans 16 amino acids. Losses at the gene ends were 4 bases for V and 0 bases for J; bases not matched to a gene: 7. Germline assignment: CDR1 SGDLS and CDR2 YYNGEE. CDR3 region: CASSPWTGSSGNTIYF. The CDR3 DNA sequence: TGTGCCAGCAGCCCCTGGACAGGATCCTCTGGAAACACCATATATTTT. Combining the CDR3 with reference TRBV9 and TRBJ1-3 gives the whole variable domain DSGVTQTPKHLITATGQRVTLRCSPRSGDLSVYWYQQSLDQGLQFLIQYYNGEERAKGNILERFSAQQFPDLHSELNLSSLELGDSALYFCASSPWTGSSGNTIYFGEGSWLTVV.

This clonotype has more than one count but fewer than ten. The chain has TRBV27 and TRBJ1-1; D is possibly TRBD1 (5 bases). The V and J ends lost 7 bases and 0 bases respectively, with 9 bases between them. In germline, CDR1 is MNHEY, CDR2 SMNVEV (reference sequence). The CDR3 sequence is 13 residues long. The DNA of the CDR3 is TGTGCCAGCAAGAGGGGTTTGAACACTGAAGCTTTCTTT. Residues: CASKRGLNTEAFF.

With regard to this clonotype: A much larger clone lies a single base off, so this may be a read error. The gene calls are TRBV28 and TRBJ1-6, with TRBD1 identical over 9 bases. CDR3 size: 14 residues. Germline V lookup: CDR1 MDHEN, CDR2 SYDVKM. The CDR3 loop reads CASSHGQGNSPLYF. The CDR3 region has the DNA TGTGCCAGCAGCCATGGACAGGGGAACTCACCCCTCTACTTT.

This clonotype has at least ten counts. CDR3 DNA: TGTGCCAGCAGTTATGGCGGGGAGGGCTACGAGCAGTACTTC. Translation: CASSYGGEGYEQYF. This chain links TRBV12-3 or TRBV12-4 with TRBJ2-7; TRBD2 matches at 7 bases. The ends lost 4 bases at V and 3 bases at J; junction bases unmatched: 6. The CDR3 is made up of 14 amino acids.

In its sample, this clonotype was seen many times. The chain joins TRBV12-3 or TRBV12-4 to TRBJ1-5; D is possibly TRBD1 (5 bases). There are 16 residues in the CDR3. V dropped 6 bases and J dropped 2 bases, with 17 bases sitting between them. CDR3 region: CASRKGSGSRNQPQHF. CDR3 in DNA: TGTGCCAGCAGGAAAGGATCAGGGAGCCGCAATCAGCCCCAGCATTTT.

The rearrangement uses TRBV19 and TRBJ2-7, with 7 bases matching TRBD2. The trim removed 7 bases at V and 3 bases at J, leaving 12 bases unmatched. CDR3 size: 15 residues. Germline-derived CDR1 and CDR2 are LNHDA and SQIVND (reference sequence). DNA of the CDR3: TGTGCCAGTACCCGAGGGAGGGGTCGAAACTACGAGCAGTACTTC. Its protein is CASTRGRGRNYEQYF.

This clonotype has ten or more counts. This chain links TRBV7-6 with TRBJ1-1; D remains unclear. CDR1 and CDR2 from the germline V gene are SGHVS and FNYEAQ. This CDR3 region has 14 residues. Trimming stripped 5 bases from V and 2 bases from J, with 12 bases between. CDR3 loop: CASSLSAVNTEAFF. For the CDR3, the DNA is TGTGCCAGCAGCCTATCGGCTGTAAACACTGAAGCTTTCTTT.

The chain carries TRBV28 and TRBJ2-5, with TRBD2 matching over 11 bases. The CDR3 spans 15 residues. V dropped 5 bases and J dropped 4; count of bases not matched to a gene: 6. The germline gives CDR1 MDHEN, CDR2 SYDVKM. The CDR3 DNA reads TGTGCCAGCAGTCACCGTGGACTAGCGGGAGAGACCCAGTACTTC. Protein sequence: CASSHRGLAGETQYF.

The CDR3 protein is CASSIDLVGPQHF. The CDR3 DNA reads TGTGCCAGTAGTATAGATCTAGTGGGCCCCCAGCATTTT. The V gene is TRBV19, the J gene TRBJ1-5; D not certain. The CDR3 has 13 amino acids. The V gene lost 0 bases and the J gene lost 10 bases, with 10 bases spanning the gap. The germline CDR1 and CDR2 sequences are LNHDA and SQIVND (reference sequence).

A remark on this clonotype: At one boundary the junction diverges from the germline segment, which might be a read error. The chain employs TRBV18 and TRBJ1-1; no clear D. The CDR3 length is 14 residues. Germline loops: CDR1 KGHSH, CDR2 LQKENI. The CDR3 nucleotides are TGTGCCAGCTCACGCGACCAAGTGAACACTGAAGCTTACTTT. Protein: CASSRDQVNTEAYF.

This chain connects TRBV18 to TRBJ2-5; TRBD1 agrees at 8 bases. V was clipped by 0 bases and J by 5 bases; unmatched bases: 5. Germline assignment: CDR1 KGHSH and CDR2 LQKENI. This CDR3 has 15 residues. This CDR3 reads CASSPPDRAPETQYF. The CDR3 DNA follows: TGTGCCAGCTCACCACCGGACAGGGCTCCGGAGACCCAGTACTTC.

This clonotype was seen a few times. The chain joins TRBV10-3 to TRBJ1-2; D might be TRBD1 (6 bases). The germline CDR1 and CDR2 sequences are ENHRY and SYGVKD. V gave up 2 bases and J gave up 2 bases, with 9 bases separating them. The length of the CDR3 is 14 residues. CDR3 sequence reads: CAISEGQTNYGYTF. The CDR3 DNA reads as TGTGCCATCAGTGAGGGACAGACGAACTATGGCTACACCTTC.

The table lists this clonotype with many counts. The chain is built from TRBV6-5 and TRBJ1-2, with D perhaps TRBD1 (5 bases). Germline assignment: CDR1 MNHEY and CDR2 SVGAGI. The CDR3 loop spans 17 amino acids. The V and J ends lost 2 bases and 3 bases respectively, with 19 bases between them. For the CDR3, the DNA is TGTGCCAGCAGTTACGGGTCGGTGGGGCCGAGGGACTATGGCTACACCTTC. Protein sequence: CASSYGSVGPRDYGYTF.

As regards this clonotype: This may arise from a read error, as a much more abundant clone is one base away. Lacking the conserved final phenylalanine or tryptophan, this CDR3 likely reflects a read error. The CDR3 DNA follows: TGTGCCAGCAGCCGAAAACTAGAGACGGAGACCCAGTACTCC. This encodes CASSRKLETETQYS. This rearrangement joins TRBV7-9 to TRBJ2-5; the D gene is possibly TRBD2 (5 bases). The V and J ends lost 5 bases and 5 bases respectively, with 15 bases between them. The CDR3 runs to 14 residues. CDR1 and CDR2 (germline): SEHNR, FQNEAQ (reference sequence).

This clonotype was counted between two and nine times. The genes are TRBV19 and TRBJ2-5, with a weak D call TRBD1 (6 bases). The CDR3 loop spans 13 amino acids. Trimming shortened V by 7 bases and J by 5 bases, and 14 bases separated the two germline ends. In germline, CDR1 is LNHDA, CDR2 SQIVND (reference sequence). Here the CDR3 reads CASTDRPGETQYF. The CDR3 DNA sequence: TGTGCCAGTACCGACAGGCCCGGGGAGACCCAGTACTTC.

In its sample, this clonotype was seen a few times. The chain has TRBV7-8 and TRBJ2-2; the D is unclear. Germline CDR1 reads SGHVS; CDR2 reads FQNEAQ. This CDR3 comprises 13 residues. V lost 5 bases, J lost 7 bases, and 11 bases lay in between. CDR3 region: CASSARLVGELFF. The DNA of the CDR3 is TGTGCCAGCAGCGCAAGACTTGTCGGGGAGCTGTTTTTT.

The sample holds many counts of this clonotype. Here the CDR3 reads CASSPTLGPKNIQYF. The CDR3 DNA reads as TGTGCCAGCAGTCCCACCCTGGGGCCCAAAAACATTCAGTACTTC. The rearrangement uses TRBV28 and TRBJ2-4; tentative D call: TRBD1 (5 bases). The germline V gene has CDR1 MDHEN and CDR2 SYDVKM. This CDR3 has 15 amino acids. The V and J ends lost 5 bases and 2 bases respectively, with 13 bases between them.